These 3 T cell receptor beta chains were sequenced from one sample in a study of T-cell memory formation after mild COVID-19. TCRdb re-derived calls from the 5' RACE reads in MiXCR, one entry per CDR3 protein. Among about 340,000 distinct CDR3 sequences listed, around a fifth were seen once. The specimen sequenced was PBMCs or a T cell subset sorted from them (not recorded which). The receptors were gathered from an adult woman who had mild COVID-19 (a few samples of this study predate the infection). Cell type and time point are not known.

The chain employs TRBV12-3 or TRBV12-4 and TRBJ1-2; TRBD1 is a possible D gene (5 bases). This CDR3 is built from 14 residues. V lost 2 bases, J lost 4 bases, and 11 bases lay in between. This CDR3 is CASSLWDRAYGYTF. The CDR3 coding sequence is TGTGCCAGCAGTTTATGGGACCGTGCCTATGGCTACACCTTC.

The chain recombines TRBV15 with TRBJ2-7; perhaps TRBD2 as D (5 bases). There are 14 residues in the CDR3. V was cut by 0 bases and J by 5 bases, with 11 bases left in between. Germline V gene data show CDR1 as LNHNV and CDR2 as YYDKDF (reference sequence). DNA for the CDR3: TGTGCCACCAGCAGAGATCGGGAAATCGACGAGCAGTACTTC. Its protein product is CATSRDREIDEQYF.

The count of this clonotype is one. J is TRBJ1-5 and V is TRBV25-1; 9 bases are shared with TRBD1. Trimming cost V 5 bases and J 4 bases; bases outside gene matches: 9. Germline lookup yields CDR1 MGHDK and CDR2 SYGVNS. This CDR3 has 16 residues. CDR3 loop: CASSKGSGQGNQPQHF. As DNA, the CDR3 is TGTGCCAGCAGTAAAGGCTCGGGACAGGGTAATCAGCCCCAGCATTTT.